A selection of T cell receptor gamma chains follows, all from one sample in a study of Vδ1+ human thymocytes. TCRdb re-called clones from the multiplex PCR reads using CATT. The sample lists about 36,000 gamma-chain clones; 20% to 25% were seen once. Input material: Vdelta1+ gamma-delta thymocytes from the thymus. Receptors were obtained from a girl under two years old who had congenital heart surgery. The CDR3 runs from the conserved cysteine through the conserved F or W. Size is omitted from some rows. Given values are once, few, many or a class for expanded clones.

J gene | clone size | V gene | CDR3 protein | CDR3 DNA
TRGJ1/TRGJ2 | - | TRGV8 | CATWDRGLGKKLF | TGTGCCACCTGGGATAGAGGGCTGGGTAAGAAACTCTTT
TRGJ1/TRGJ2 | - | TRGV8 | CATWDHDSANKKLF | TGTGCCACCTGGGATCATGATTCGGCCAATAAGAAACTCTTT
TRGJ1/TRGJ2 | few | TRGV4 | CATWDGRKKLF | TGTGCCACCTGGGATGGTAGGAAGAAACTCTTT
TRGJ1/TRGJ2 | - | TRGV9 | CALWEVSEKLF | TGTGCCTTGTGGGAGGTGAGCGAGAAACTCTTT
TRGJ1/TRGJ2 | few | TRGV9 | CALWTFDKKLF | TGTGCCTTGTGGACCTTCGATAAGAAACTCTTT
TRGJ1/TRGJ2 | - | TRGV8 | CATWEKNYYKKLF | TGTGCCACCTGGGAAAAGAATTATTATAAGAAACTCTTT
TRGJ1/TRGJ2 | - | TRGV9 | CALRDYKKLF | TGTGCCTTGAGAGATTATAAGAAACTCTTT
TRGJ1/TRGJ2 | - | TRGV8 | CATWGLYKKLF | TGTGCCACCTGGGGCCTATATAAGAAACTCTTT
TRGJP2 | few | TRGV3 | CATWDRRGSSDWIKTF | TGTGCCACCTGGGACAGGCGAGGTAGTAGTGATTGGATCAAGACGTTT
TRGJ1/TRGJ2 | - | TRGV5 | CATWALGIKKLF | TGTGCCACCTGGGCTCTGGGAATTAAGAAACTCTTT
TRGJ1/TRGJ2 | few | TRGV8 | CATWTNKKLF | TGTGCCACCTGGACTAATAAGAAACTCTTT
TRGJP2 | - | TRGV4 | CATWDGPASSDWIKTF | TGTGCCACCTGGGATGGGCCGGCGAGTAGTGATTGGATCAAGACGTTT
TRGJ1/TRGJ2 | few | TRGV4 | CATWDGPPYYKKLF | TGTGCCACCTGGGATGGGCCCCCTTATTATAAGAAACTCTTT
TRGJ1/TRGJ2 | - | TRGV2 | CATWDAPVTYKKLF | TGTGCCACCTGGGACGCACCGGTAACCTATAAGAAACTCTTT
TRGJ1/TRGJ2 | few | TRGV2 | CATWDGTICGKKLF | TGTGCCACCTGGGACGGGACGATATGTGGGAAGAAACTCTTT
TRGJP2 | - | TRGV9 | CALDSHSDWIKTF | TGTGCCTTGGACTCCCATAGTGATTGGATCAAGACGTTT
TRGJP1 | few | TRGV3 | CATWDRGWFKIF | TGTGCCACCTGGGACAGAGGTTGGTTCAAGATATTT
TRGJ1/TRGJ2 | few | TRGV4 | CATWDGGAKLF | TGTGCCACCTGGGACGGGGGGGCGAAACTCTTT
TRGJ1/TRGJ2 | many | TRGV5 | CATWDRPRYYKKLF | TGTGCCACCTGGGACAGGCCTCGTTATTATAAGAAACTCTTT
TRGJ1/TRGJ2 | - | TRGV8 | CATWISRDFYYKKLF | TGTGCCACCTGGATCAGTAGAGACTTTTATTATAAGAAACTCTTT
TRGJ1/TRGJ2 | - | TRGV3 | CATWKRPELDYKKLF | TGTGCCACCTGGAAACGGCCCGAATTGGATTATAAGAAACTCTTT
TRGJ1/TRGJ2 | - | TRGV8 | CATWARVASLF | TGTGCCACCTGGGCCCGGGTGGCAAGTCTCTTT
TRGJ1/TRGJ2 | few | TRGV2 | CATWDGVAKLF | TGTGCCACCTGGGACGGGGTGGCGAAACTCTTT
TRGJP1 | - | TRGV2 | CATWDGLAWFKIF | TGTGCCACCTGGGACGGGCTGGCTTGGTTCAAGATATTT
TRGJP2 | few | TRGV2 | CATWDPRSDWIKTF | TGTGCCACCTGGGACCCCCGTAGTGATTGGATCAAGACGTTT
TRGJ1/TRGJ2 | medium-sized | TRGV9 | CALWEVRNYYKKLF | TGTGCCTTGTGGGAGGTGCGGAATTATTATAAGAAACTCTTT
TRGJ1/TRGJ2 | - | TRGV2 | CATWDGPRTGYYKKLF | TGTGCCACCTGGGACGGGCCTAGGACGGGGTATTATAAGAAACTCTTT
TRGJP1 | few | TRGV8 | CATWDRQYTGWFKIF | TGTGCCACCTGGGATAGGCAGTACACTGGTTGGTTCAAGATATTT
TRGJ1/TRGJ2 | - | TRGV9 | CALWEPSKKLF | TGTGCCTTGTGGGAGCCGTCTAAGAAACTCTTT
TRGJ1/TRGJ2 | - | TRGV2 | CATWQANKKLF | TGTGCCACCTGGCAGGCGAATAAGAAACTCTTT
TRGJ1/TRGJ2 | - | TRGV2 | CATWDGRNRGAPIKKLF | TGTGCCACCTGGGACGGGCGTAACAGAGGCGCCCCCATAAAGAAACTCTTT
TRGJ1/TRGJ2 | few | TRGV3 | CATWDGLNSNYYKKLF | TGTGCCACCTGGGACGGGCTTAATTCGAATTATTATAAGAAACTCTTT
TRGJ1/TRGJ2 | - | TRGV9 | CALWDDRHYYKKLF | TGTGCCTTGTGGGATGATCGACATTATTATAAGAAACTCTTT
TRGJ1/TRGJ2 | - | TRGV9 | CALWDPHYYKKLF | TGTGCCTTGTGGGATCCTCATTATTATAAGAAACTCTTT
TRGJ1/TRGJ2 | - | TRGV5 | CATWDGTSGDYYKKLF | TGTGCCACCTGGGACGGTACGAGCGGGGATTATTATAAGAAACTCTTT
TRGJ1/TRGJ2 | few | TRGV9 | CALWEVPDYYKKLF | TGTGCCTTGTGGGAAGTTCCGGATTATTATAAGAAACTCTTT
TRGJ1/TRGJ2 | - | TRGV2 | CATWDPSPVSYNKLF | TGTGCCACCTGGGACCCTTCGCCGGTGAGTTATAACAAACTCTTT
TRGJ1/TRGJ2 | few | TRGV4 | CATKNYYKKLF | TGTGCCACAAAGAATTATTATAAGAAACTCTTT
TRGJP2 | - | TRGV2 | CATWDGRGRSSDWIKTF | TGTGCCACCTGGGACGGGCGAGGAAGAAGTAGTGATTGGATCAAGACGTTT
TRGJ1/TRGJ2 | - | TRGV3 | CATWDSYYYKKLF | TGTGCCACCTGGGACAGCTATTATTATAAGAAACTCTTT
TRGJP2 | - | TRGV2 | CATWDGPYSSDWIKTF | TGTGCCACCTGGGACGGACCGTATAGTAGTGATTGGATCAAGACGTTT
TRGJ1/TRGJ2 | few | TRGV3 | CATWDTSGTAYYKKLF | TGTGCCACCTGGGACACCTCTGGGACGGCCTATTATAAGAAACTCTTT
TRGJ1/TRGJ2 | few | TRGV9 | CALWEVLGYYKKLF | TGTGCCTTGTGGGAGGTGCTGGGTTATTATAAGAAACTCTTT
TRGJ1/TRGJ2 | - | TRGV9 | CALWEYVKKLF | TGTGCCTTGTGGGAGTATGTTAAGAAACTCTTT
TRGJ1/TRGJ2 | few | TRGV2 | CATWRTYRKLF | TGTGCCACCTGGAGAACCTACCGGAAACTCTTT
TRGJ1/TRGJ2 | - | TRGV4 | CATWDGVDYKKLF | TGTGCCACCTGGGATGGGGTGGATTATAAGAAACTCTTT
TRGJP1 | - | TRGV8 | CASWGGWFKIF | TGTGCCTCCTGGGGTGGTTGGTTCAAGATATTT
TRGJ1/TRGJ2 | few | TRGV2 | CATWDGPGYYKKLF | TGTGCCACCTGGGACGGGCCAGGATATTATAAGAAACTCTTT
TRGJ1/TRGJ2 | - | TRGV9 | CALWEDWKLF | TGTGCCTTGTGGGAGGATTGGAAACTCTTT
TRGJ1/TRGJ2 | few | TRGV3 | CATWDGPYYKKLF | TGTGCCACCTGGGACGGCCCCTACTATAAGAAACTCTTT
TRGJ1/TRGJ2 | few | TRGV4 | CATWDGPSYKKLF | TGTGCCACCTGGGATGGGCCCTCATATAAGAAACTCTTT
TRGJ1/TRGJ2 | - | TRGV4 | CATWDGPRKKLF | TGTGCCACCTGGGATGGGCCCAGGAAGAAACTCTTT